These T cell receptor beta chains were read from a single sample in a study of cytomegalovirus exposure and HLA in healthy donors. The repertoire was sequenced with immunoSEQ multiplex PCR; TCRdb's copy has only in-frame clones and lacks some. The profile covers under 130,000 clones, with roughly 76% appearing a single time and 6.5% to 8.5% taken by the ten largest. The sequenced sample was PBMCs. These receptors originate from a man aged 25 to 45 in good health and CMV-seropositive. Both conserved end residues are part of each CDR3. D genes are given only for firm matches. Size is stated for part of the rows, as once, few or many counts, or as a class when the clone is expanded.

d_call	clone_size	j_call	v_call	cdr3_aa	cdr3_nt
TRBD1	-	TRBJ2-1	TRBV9	CASSVGAGGYNEQFF	TGTGCCAGCAGCGTAGGGGCAGGGGGCTACAATGAGCAGTTCTTC
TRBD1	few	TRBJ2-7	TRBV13	CASSPPRGLGEQYF	TGTGCCAGCAGCCCGCCTAGGGGGCTAGGCGAGCAGTACTTC
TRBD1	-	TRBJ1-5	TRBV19	CASTLGQGSDQPQHF	TGTGCCAGTACTCTGGGACAGGGGAGTGATCAGCCCCAGCATTTT
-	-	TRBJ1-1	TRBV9	CASSVVGGLSEAFF	TGTGCCAGCAGCGTAGTGGGAGGGCTGTCTGAAGCTTTCTTT
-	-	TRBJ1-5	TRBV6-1	CASSMDSRQPQHF	TGTGCCAGCAGTATGGACAGTCGACAGCCCCAGCATTTT
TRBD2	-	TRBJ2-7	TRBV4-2	CASSQLAGPSYEQYF	TGTGCCAGCAGCCAGTTAGCGGGGCCTTCCTACGAGCAGTACTTC
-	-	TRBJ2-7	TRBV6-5	CASSYTPSSYEQYF	TGTGCCAGCAGTTACACACCTTCGTCCTACGAGCAGTACTTC
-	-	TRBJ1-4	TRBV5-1	CASSSLTGNNEKLFF	TGCGCCAGCAGCAGCTTAACAGGGAACAATGAAAAACTGTTTTTT
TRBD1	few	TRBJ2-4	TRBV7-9	CASSSGTEAKNIQYF	TGTGCCAGCAGCTCCGGGACAGAAGCCAAAAACATTCAGTACTTC
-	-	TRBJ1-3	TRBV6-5	CASRARGSGNTIYF	TGTGCCAGCAGAGCCAGGGGTTCTGGAAACACCATATATTTT
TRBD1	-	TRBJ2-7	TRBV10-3	CATAGTGDYEQYF	TGTGCCACGGCCGGGACAGGGGATTACGAGCAGTACTTC
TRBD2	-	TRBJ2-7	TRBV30	CAWSRGGVSYEQYF	TGTGCCTGGAGTCGGGGGGGGGTTTCCTACGAGCAGTACTTC
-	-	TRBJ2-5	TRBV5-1	CASSPNREETQYF	TGCGCCAGCAGCCCCAACAGGGAAGAGACCCAGTACTTC
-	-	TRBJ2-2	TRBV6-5	CASSRTGELFF	TGTGCCAGCAGCCGCACCGGGGAGCTGTTTTTT